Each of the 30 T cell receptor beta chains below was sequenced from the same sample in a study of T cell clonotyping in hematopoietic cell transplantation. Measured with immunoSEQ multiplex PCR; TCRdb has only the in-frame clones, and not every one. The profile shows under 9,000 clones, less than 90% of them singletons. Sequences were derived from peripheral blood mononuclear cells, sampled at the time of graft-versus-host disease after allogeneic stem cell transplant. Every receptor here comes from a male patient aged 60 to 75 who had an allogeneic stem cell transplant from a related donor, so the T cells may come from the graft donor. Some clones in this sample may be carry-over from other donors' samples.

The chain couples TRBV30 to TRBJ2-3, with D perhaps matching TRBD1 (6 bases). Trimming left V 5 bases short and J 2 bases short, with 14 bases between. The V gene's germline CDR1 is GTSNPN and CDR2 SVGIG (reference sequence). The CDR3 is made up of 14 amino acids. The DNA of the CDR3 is TGTGCCTGGGGAAGGACAGACTTCACAGATACGCAGTATTTT. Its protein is CAWGRTDFTDTQYF.

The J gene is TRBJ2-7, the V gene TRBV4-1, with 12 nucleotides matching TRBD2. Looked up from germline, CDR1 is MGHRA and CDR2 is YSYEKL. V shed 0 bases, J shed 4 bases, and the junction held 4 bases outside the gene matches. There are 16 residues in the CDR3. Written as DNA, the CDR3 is TGCGCCAGCAGCCAAGACATACTAGCGGGGGGTTACGAGCAGTACTTC. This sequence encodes CASSQDILAGGYEQYF.

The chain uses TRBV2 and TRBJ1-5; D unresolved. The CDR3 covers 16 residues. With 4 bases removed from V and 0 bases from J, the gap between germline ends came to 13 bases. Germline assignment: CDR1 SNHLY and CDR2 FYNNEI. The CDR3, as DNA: TGTGCCAGCAGTGGTTATGGGGTAAATAGCAATCAGCCCCAGCATTTT. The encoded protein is CASSGYGVNSNQPQHF.

CDR3 bases: TGTGCCAGCAGTTTAAGGGACAGCTCTGGAAACACCATATATTTT. Translated: CASSLRDSSGNTIYF. The V call is TRBV27, the J call TRBJ1-3, with TRBD1 matching over 7 bases. V lost 2 bases to trimming and J lost 0 bases; unmatched junction nucleotides: 1. Germline V gene data show CDR1 as MNHEY and CDR2 as SMNVEV (reference sequence). The CDR3 has 15 residues.

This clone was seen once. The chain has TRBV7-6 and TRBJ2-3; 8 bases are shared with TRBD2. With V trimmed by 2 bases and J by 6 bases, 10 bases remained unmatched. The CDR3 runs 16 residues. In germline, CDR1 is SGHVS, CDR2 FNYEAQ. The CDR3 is CASSLTGGGRLDTQYF. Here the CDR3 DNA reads TGTGCCAGCAGCTTAACGGGAGGGGGGCGACTGGATACGCAGTATTTT.

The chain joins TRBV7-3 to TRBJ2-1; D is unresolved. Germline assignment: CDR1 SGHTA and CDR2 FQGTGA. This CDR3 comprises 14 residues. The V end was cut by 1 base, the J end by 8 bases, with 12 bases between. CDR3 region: CASSLSTGNHEQFF. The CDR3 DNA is TGTGCCAGCAGCTTAAGTACTGGGAACCATGAGCAGTTCTTC.

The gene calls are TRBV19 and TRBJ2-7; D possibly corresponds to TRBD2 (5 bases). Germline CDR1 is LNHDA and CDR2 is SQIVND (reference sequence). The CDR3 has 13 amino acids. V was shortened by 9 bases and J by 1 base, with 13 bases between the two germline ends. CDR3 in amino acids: CASRPRGSYEQYF. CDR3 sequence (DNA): TGTGCCAGCCGGCCACGGGGTTCCTACGAGCAGTACTTC.

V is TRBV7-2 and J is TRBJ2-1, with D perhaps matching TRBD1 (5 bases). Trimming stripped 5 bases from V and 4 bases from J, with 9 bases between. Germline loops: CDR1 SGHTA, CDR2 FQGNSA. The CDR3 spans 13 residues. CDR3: CASSNQGYNEQFF. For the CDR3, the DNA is TGTGCCAGCAGCAACCAGGGATACAATGAGCAGTTCTTC.

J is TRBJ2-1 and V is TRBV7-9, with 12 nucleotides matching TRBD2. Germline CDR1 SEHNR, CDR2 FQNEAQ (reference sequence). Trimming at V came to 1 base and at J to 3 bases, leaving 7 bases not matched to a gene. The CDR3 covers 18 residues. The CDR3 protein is CASSLELAGGLIYNEQFF. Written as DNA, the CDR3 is TGTGCCAGCAGCTTAGAACTAGCGGGGGGCCTCATCTACAATGAGCAGTTCTTC.

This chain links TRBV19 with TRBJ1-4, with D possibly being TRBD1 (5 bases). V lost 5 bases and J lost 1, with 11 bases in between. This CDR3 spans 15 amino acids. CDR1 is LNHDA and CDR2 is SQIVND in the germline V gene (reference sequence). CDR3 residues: CASSEETGTNEKLFF. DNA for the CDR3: TGTGCCAGTAGTGAGGAAACAGGAACTAATGAAAAACTGTTTTTT.

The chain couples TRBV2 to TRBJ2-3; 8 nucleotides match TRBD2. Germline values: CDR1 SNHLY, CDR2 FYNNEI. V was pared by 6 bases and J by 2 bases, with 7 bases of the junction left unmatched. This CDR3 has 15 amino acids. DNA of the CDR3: TGTGCCAGCAGGTCCCGTAGCGGGACCACAGATACGCAGTATTTT. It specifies CASRSRSGTTDTQYF.

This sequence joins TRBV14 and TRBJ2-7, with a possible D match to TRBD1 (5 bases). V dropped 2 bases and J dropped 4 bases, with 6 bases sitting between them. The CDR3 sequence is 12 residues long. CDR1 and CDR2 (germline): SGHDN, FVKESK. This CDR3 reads CASSQQGYEQYF. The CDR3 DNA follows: TGTGCCAGCAGCCAACAGGGTTACGAGCAGTACTTC.

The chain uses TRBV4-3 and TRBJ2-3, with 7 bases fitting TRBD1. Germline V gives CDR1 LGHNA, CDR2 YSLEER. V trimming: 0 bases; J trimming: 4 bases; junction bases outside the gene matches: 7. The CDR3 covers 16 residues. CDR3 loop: CASSQDRGRGSDTQYF. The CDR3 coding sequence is TGCGCCAGCAGCCAAGATAGAGGCAGGGGGTCAGATACGCAGTATTTT.

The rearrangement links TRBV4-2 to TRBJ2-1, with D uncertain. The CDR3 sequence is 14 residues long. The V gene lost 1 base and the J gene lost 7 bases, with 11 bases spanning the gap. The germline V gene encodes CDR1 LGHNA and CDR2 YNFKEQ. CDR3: CASSQAAQRNEQFF. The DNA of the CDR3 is TGTGCCAGCAGCCAAGCTGCCCAGAGGAATGAGCAGTTCTTC.

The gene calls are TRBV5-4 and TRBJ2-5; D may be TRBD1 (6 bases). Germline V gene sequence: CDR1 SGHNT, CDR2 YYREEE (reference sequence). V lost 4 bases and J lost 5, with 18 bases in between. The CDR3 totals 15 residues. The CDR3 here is CASSPEGVAWETQYF. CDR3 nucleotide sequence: TGTGCCAGCAGCCCCGAGGGGGTAGCGTGGGAGACCCAGTACTTC. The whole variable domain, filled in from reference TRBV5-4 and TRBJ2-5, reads ETGVTQSPTHLIKTRGQQVTLRCSSQSGHNTVSWYQQALGQGPQFIFQYYREEENGRGNFPPRFSGLQFPNYSSELNVNALELDDSALYLCASSPEGVAWETQYFGPGTRLLVL.

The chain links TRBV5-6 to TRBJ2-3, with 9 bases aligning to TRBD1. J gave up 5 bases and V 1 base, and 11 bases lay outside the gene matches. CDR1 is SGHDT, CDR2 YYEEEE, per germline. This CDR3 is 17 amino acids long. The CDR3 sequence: CASSLTYRDRAEDTQYF. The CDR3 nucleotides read TGTGCCAGCAGCTTGACCTACCGGGACAGGGCCGAAGATACGCAGTATTTT. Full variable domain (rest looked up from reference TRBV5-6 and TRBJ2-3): DAGVTQSPTHLIKTRGQQVTLRCSPKSGHDTVSWYQQALGQGPQFIFQYYEEEERQRGNFPDRFSGHQFPNYSSELNVNALLLGDSALYLCASSLTYRDRAEDTQYFGPGTRLTVL.

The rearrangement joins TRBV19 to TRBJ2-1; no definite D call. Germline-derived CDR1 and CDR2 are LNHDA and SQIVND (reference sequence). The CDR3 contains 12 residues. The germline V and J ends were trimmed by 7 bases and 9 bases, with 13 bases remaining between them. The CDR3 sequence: CASTGTAAEQFF. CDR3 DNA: TGTGCCAGTACGGGCACAGCAGCTGAGCAGTTCTTC.

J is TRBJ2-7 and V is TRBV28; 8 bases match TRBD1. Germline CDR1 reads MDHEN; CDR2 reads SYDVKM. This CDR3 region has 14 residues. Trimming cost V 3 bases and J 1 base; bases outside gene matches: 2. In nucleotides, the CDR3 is TGTGCCAGCAGTTTTCAGGGGGCGTCCTACGAGCAGTACTTC. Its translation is CASSFQGASYEQYF.

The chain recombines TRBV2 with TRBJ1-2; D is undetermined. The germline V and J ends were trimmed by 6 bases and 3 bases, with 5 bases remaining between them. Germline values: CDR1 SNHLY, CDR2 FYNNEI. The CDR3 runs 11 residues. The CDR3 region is CASSTDYGYTF. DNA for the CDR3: TGTGCCAGCAGCACCGACTATGGCTACACCTTC.

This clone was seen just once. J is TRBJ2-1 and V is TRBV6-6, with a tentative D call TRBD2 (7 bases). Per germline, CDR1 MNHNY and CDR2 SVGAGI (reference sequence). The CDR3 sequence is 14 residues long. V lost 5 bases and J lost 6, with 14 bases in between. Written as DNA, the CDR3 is TGTGCCAGCAGTCTAAGGGGGGGGGCCAATGAGCAGTTCTTC. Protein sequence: CASSLRGGANEQFF.

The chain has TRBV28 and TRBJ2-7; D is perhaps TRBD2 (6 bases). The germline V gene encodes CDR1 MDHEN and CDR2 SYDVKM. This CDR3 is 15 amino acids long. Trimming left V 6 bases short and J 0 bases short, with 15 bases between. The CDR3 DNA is TGTGCCAGCAGAACCGGGACTTACACCTCCTACGAGCAGTACTTC. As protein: CASRTGTYTSYEQYF.

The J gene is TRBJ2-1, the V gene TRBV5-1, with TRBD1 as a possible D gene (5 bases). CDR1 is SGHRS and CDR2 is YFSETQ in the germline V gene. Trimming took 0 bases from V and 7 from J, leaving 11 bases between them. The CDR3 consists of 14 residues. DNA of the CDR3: TGCGCCAGCAGCTTGGCCCAGGGTGGTAATGAGCAGTTCTTC. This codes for CASSLAQGGNEQFF.

The CDR3 nucleotides are TGTGCCTGGACCGGGTCCTTAGCGTCACCCCTCCACTTT. It translates to CAWTGSLASPLHF. V and J are TRBV30 and TRBJ1-6; D call uncertain. Germline V lookup: CDR1 GTSNPN, CDR2 SVGIG (reference sequence). Trimming pared 4 bases from V and 10 bases from J, leaving 14 bases between. The CDR3 runs 13 residues.

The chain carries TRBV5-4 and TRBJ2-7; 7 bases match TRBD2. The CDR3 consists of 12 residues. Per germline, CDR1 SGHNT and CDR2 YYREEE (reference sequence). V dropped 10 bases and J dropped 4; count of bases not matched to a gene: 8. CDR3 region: CAVRGDHYEQYF. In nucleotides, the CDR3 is TGTGCCGTTCGGGGGGACCATTACGAGCAGTACTTC.

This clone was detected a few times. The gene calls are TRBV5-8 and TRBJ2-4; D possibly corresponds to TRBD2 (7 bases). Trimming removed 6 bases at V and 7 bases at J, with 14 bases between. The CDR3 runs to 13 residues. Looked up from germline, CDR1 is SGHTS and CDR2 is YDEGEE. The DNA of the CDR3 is TGTGCCAGCACCTACGGGGGGCAGAACATTCAGTACTTC. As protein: CASTYGGQNIQYF.

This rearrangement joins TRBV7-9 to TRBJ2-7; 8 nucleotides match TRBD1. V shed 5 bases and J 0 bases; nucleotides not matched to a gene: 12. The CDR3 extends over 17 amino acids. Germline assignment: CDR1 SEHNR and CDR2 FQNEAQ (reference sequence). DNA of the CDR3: TGTGCCAGCAGCCCCTACAGGACAGGGCCGAGCTCCTACGAGCAGTACTTC. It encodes CASSPYRTGPSSYEQYF.

CDR3 sequence (DNA): TGTGCCAGCAGCCTGACCGCAGGGTACCTGTTCTTC. Its protein product is CASSLTAGYLFF. This chain connects TRBV7-8 to TRBJ2-1; perhaps TRBD1 as D (5 bases). V was cut by 5 bases and J by 15 bases, with 17 bases left in between. CDR1 is SGHVS, CDR2 FQNEAQ, per germline. The CDR3 has 12 amino acids.

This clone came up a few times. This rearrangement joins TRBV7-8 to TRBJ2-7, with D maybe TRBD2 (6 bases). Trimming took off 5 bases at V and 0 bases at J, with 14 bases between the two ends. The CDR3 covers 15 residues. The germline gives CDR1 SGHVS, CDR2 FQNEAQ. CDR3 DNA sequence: TGTGCCAGCAGCGTTGGGGCCGGGAGCTCCTACGAGCAGTACTTC. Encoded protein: CASSVGAGSSYEQYF.

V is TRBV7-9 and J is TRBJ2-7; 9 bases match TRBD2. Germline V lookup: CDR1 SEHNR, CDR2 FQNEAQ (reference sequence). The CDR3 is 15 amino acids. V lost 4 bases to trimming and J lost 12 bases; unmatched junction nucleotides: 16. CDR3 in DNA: TGTGCCAGCAGCTCCGGGGCCTCTAGCGGGGAGTCTTGGTACTTC. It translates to CASSSGASSGESWYF.

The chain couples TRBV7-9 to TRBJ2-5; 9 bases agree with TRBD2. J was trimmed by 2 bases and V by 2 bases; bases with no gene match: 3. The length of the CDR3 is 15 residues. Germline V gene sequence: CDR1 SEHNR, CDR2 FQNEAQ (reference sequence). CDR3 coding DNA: TGTGCCAGCAGCTTAACTCTAGCGGGGCAAGAGACCCAGTACTTC. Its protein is CASSLTLAGQETQYF.